The clone carrying this T cell receptor (beta chain) was detected only a few times. The data are from a study of CD8 T cells in ankylosing spondylitis. This CDR3 has 15 residues. The V end was cut by 2 bases, the J end by 3 bases, with 14 bases between. The germline V gene has CDR1 MNHEY and CDR2 SVGEGT. Each CDR3 protein gets one entry after TCRdb re-called the 5' RACE reads with MiXCR. The sample carries some 140,000 distinct CDR3 sequences, 8% to 9% recorded once. Source material: synovial fluid, either unsorted or a sorted T cell fraction (not recorded which). The V and J genes are TRBV6-2 or TRBV6-3 and TRBJ2-7, with D possibly TRBD2 on 7 matching bases. The receptor was derived from a male donor with ankylosing spondylitis. The CDR3 is CASSYPRGGYYEQYF. CDR3 in DNA: TGTGCCAGCAGTTACCCCAGGGGAGGGTACTACGAGCAGTACTTC.